These T cell receptor beta chains were read from a single sample in a study of post-analysis software for immune sequencing data. TCRdb reprocessed the PCR reads with MiXCR, giving one entry per CDR3 protein. Seen here are hundreds of thousands of distinct CDR3 sequences, about 32% observed once, and the top ten hold around 0.56%. The sequencing input was blood. The receptors come from a girl aged 5 to 17 with multiple sclerosis. Both conserved end residues are trimmed from each CDR3. Each record gives: V gene, J gene, D gene, CDR3 protein. The D gene is left open where the match is weak.

>TRBV12-3/TRBV12-4|TRBJ2-3|NA
ASSLARRTQY
>TRBV5-1|TRBJ2-1|NA
ASNLSGSSYNEQF
>TRBV19|TRBJ2-1|TRBD2
ASSMKGGIDEQF
>TRBV10-3|TRBJ2-1|NA
AISVMARSYNEQF
>TRBV21-1|NA|NA
ASSKEGATSQETQY
>TRBV20-1|TRBJ2-1|TRBD2
SADRTSGSGEQF
>TRBV29-1|TRBJ2-1|NA
SVDLVDEQF
>TRBV10-3|TRBJ2-3|NA
AISLRGVADTQY
>TRBV12-3/TRBV12-4|TRBJ2-5|NA
ASSHRAETQY
>TRBV10-3|TRBJ1-2|TRBD1
TISPDRAGNYGYT
>TRBV2|TRBJ2-6|NA
ASSLQGSFAGANVLT
>TRBV28|TRBJ1-5|NA
ASRLGTENQPQH
>TRBV20-1|TRBJ2-1|NA
SASRGQLNEQF
>TRBV28|TRBJ1-4|NA
ASSLRAEKLF